The sequence of this T cell receptor beta chain was determined in a study of T-cell memory formation after mild COVID-19 (dated by TCRdb to about 2021). General notes on the study: Most TCR sequence clusters were specific to one of the two donors. T-cell clones expanding and contracting after mild COVID-19 in two donors were tracked by longitudinal TCRalpha and TCRbeta repertoire sequencing. The cohort comprised two young, previously healthy adult volunteers, one female and one male.

Summary of the overall study and its limitations: SARS-CoV-2 specificity of the second-wave clones peaking on day 37 was not confirmed. Balanced CD4/CD8 phenotypes were observed for clones contracting from day 15 to 85, whereas a bias towards CD4+ was observed for a second wave of clones expanding from day 15 to 37. Contracting CD4+ clones turned up mainly in the CM and EM memory subsets, whereas EMRA was where CD8+ clones were enriched. Only a couple of mild cases were covered in the study, and larger cohorts including severe cases with pre-infection samples were considered necessary. Some responding clones were found in pre-infection memory, which suggests that pre-existing cross-reactive memory T cells took part in the SARS-CoV-2 response.

Sequencing was performed on an Illumina NovaSeq 6000. TCRalpha and TCRbeta cDNA libraries were built by 5'RACE with constant-segment primers, adding sample barcodes and unique molecular identifiers. RNA was extracted from every sample with Trizol reagent. The libraries were amplified in two PCR steps, and the second step added a second sample barcode and Illumina TruSeq adapters. Sequencing of the libraries was done on an Illumina NovaSeq, producing 2 x 150 bp paired-end reads. The paper's data handling went like this. With migec v1.2.7, reads were demultiplexed and then collapsed into UMI-guided consensus sequences. With mixcr v2.1.11, UMI consensuses were aligned to TRA and TRB V and J templates and assembled into clonotypes. Clonotypes were classified as expanded or contracted when called significant by both edgeR and NoisET, with noise models trained on biological replicates. For edgeR calls, the cutoffs were a false discovery rate-adjusted p below 0.01 and a log2 fold-change threshold of 1. As an exploratory analysis of dynamics, max-normalized trajectories of the 1000 most abundant clonotypes were examined with PCA combined with hierarchical clustering. Each responding clone was given a CD4 or CD8 phenotype based on the CD4+ and CD8+ repertoires, which had been sequenced separately. TCRdb itself trimmed the public reads at Q25 with fastp, ran MiXCR and retained productive beta chains. CDR3 protein duplicates are merged, each entry listing the most common genes and DNA. These V and J calls derive from TCRdb rather than the authors' analysis. Across this sample there are approximately 350,000 distinct CDR3 sequences, with 10% to 15% seen only once. In total, the top ten clones hold about 22% of the sample.

The CDR3 runs 12 residues from the cysteine to the phenylalanine. The read is trimmed to its CDR3 DNA, 36 bases read in frame from base 1. V ends up 0 bases short and J 12 bases short, with an unmatched junction base count of 4. CDR1 and CDR2 (DFQATT, SNEGSKA) derive from the germline V gene (reference sequence). This clonotype has at least ten counts. This clone's antigen is unknown. Qualities for individual bases were not recorded, and no much larger clone is one base off. Ficoll-Paque density gradient centrifugation was used to isolate PBMCs. Sequencing was performed on PBMCs or a T cell subset sorted from them (not recorded which). The source is a man between 18 and 35 years old who had mild COVID-19 (a few samples of this study predate the infection). The sample titles of this study are shuffled in the database, so cell type and time point are left out; the donor was told from shared clones. The chain was built from TRBV20-1 and TRBJ2-1, with 8 junctional bases fitting TRBD2. CDR3 reads: CSARDRLAGQFF. In nucleotides, the sequence is TGCAGTGCTAGAGATCGGCTAGCGGGGCAGTTCTTC.